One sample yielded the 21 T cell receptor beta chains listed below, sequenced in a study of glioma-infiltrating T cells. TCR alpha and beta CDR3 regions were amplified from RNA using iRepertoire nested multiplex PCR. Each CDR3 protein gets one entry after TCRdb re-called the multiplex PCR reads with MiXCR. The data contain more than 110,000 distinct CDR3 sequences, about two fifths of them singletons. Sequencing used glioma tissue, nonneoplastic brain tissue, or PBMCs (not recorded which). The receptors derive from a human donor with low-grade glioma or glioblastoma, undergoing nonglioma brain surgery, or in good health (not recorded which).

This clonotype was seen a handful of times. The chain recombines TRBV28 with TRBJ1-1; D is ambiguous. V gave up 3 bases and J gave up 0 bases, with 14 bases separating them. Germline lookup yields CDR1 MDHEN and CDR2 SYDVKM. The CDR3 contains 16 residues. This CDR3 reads CASSFGSSSMNTEAFF. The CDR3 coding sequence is TGTGCCAGCAGTTTTGGTTCAAGCTCCATGAACACTGAAGCTTTCTTT.

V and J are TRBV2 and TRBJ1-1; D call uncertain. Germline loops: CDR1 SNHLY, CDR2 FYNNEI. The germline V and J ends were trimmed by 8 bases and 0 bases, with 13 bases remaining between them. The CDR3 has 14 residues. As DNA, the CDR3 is TGTGCCAGCTCCTTGGAACGTTTGAACACTGAAGCTTTCTTT. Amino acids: CASSLERLNTEAFF.

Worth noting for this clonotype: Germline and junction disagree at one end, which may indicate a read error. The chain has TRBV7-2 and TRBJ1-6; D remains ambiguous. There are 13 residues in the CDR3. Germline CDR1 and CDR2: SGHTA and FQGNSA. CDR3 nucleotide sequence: TGTGCCAGCAGCTTAGAGTCGAATTCACACCTCCACTTT. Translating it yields CASSLESNSHLHF.

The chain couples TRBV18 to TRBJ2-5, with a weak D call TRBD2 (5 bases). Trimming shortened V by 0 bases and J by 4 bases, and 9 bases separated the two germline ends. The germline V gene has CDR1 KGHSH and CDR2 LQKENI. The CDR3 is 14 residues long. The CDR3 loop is CASSPPKEGETQYF. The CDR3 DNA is TGTGCCAGCTCACCACCGAAAGAGGGAGAGACCCAGTACTTC.

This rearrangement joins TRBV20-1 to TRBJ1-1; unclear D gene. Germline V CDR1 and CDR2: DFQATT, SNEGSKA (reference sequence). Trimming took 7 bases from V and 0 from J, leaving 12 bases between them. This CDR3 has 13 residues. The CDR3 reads CSGGRRMNTEAFF. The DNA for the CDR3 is TGCAGTGGAGGCAGGAGAATGAACACTGAAGCTTTCTTT.

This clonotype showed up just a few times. The CDR3 nucleotides read TGTGCCAGCAGTGAATTTTGGAACACTGAAGCTTTCTTT. Its protein product is CASSEFWNTEAFF. The J gene is TRBJ1-1, the V gene TRBV6-1; no clear D gene. Germline CDR1 is MNHNS and CDR2 is SASEGT. With 2 bases removed from V and 1 base from J, the gap between germline ends came to 5 bases. CDR3 length equals 13 residues.

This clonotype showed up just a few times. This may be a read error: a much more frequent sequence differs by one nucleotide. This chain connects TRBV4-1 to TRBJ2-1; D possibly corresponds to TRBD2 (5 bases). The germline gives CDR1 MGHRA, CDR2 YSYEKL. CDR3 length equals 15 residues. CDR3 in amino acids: CASSQDPGDGNEKFF. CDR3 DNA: TGCGCCAGCAGCCAAGACCCCGGGGATGGGAATGAGAAGTTCTTC.

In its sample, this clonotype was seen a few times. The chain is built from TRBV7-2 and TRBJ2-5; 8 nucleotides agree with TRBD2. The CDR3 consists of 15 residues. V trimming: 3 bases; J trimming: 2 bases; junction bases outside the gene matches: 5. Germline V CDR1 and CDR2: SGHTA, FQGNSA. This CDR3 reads CASSLSAGDQETQYF. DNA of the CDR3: TGTGCCAGCAGCTTGTCAGCGGGAGATCAAGAGACCCAGTACTTC. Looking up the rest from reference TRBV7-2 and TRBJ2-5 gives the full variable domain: GAGVSQSPSNKVTEKGKDVELRCDPISGHTALYWYRQSLGQGLEFLIYFQGNSAPDKSGLPSDRFSAERTGGSVSTLTIQRTQQEDSAVYLCASSLSAGDQETQYFGPGTRLLVL.

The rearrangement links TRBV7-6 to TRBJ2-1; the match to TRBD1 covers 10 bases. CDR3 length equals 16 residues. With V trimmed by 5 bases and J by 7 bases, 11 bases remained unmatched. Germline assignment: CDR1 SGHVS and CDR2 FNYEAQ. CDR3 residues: CASSQEWTGGGNEQFF. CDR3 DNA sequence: TGTGCCAGCAGCCAAGAGTGGACAGGGGGTGGAAATGAGCAGTTCTTC. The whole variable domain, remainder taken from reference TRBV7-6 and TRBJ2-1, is GAGVSQSPRYKVTKRGQDVALRCDPISGHVSLYWYRQALGQGPEFLTYFNYEAQQDKSGLPNDRFSAERPEGSISTLTIQRTEQRDSAMYRCASSQEWTGGGNEQFFGPGTRLTVL.

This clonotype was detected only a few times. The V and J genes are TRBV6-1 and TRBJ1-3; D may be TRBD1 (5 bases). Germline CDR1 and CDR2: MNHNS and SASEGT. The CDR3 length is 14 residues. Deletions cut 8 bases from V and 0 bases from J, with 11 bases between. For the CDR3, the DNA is TGTGCCAGCCGGGACCTATTCTCTGGAAACACCATATATTTT. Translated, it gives CASRDLFSGNTIYF.

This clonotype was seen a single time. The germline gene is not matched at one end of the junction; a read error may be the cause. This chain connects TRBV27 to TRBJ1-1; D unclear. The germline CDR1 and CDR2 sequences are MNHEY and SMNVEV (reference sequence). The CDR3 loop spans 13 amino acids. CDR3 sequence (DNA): TGTGCCAGCAGTTTACAGAGGAGCACTGAAGGTTTCTTT. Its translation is CASSLQRSTEGFF.

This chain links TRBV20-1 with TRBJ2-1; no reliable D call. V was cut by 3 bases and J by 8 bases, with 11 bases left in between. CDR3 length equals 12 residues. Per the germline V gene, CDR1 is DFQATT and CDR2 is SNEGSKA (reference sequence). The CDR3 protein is CSASRASDEQFF. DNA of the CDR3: TGCAGTGCTAGTAGAGCGTCGGATGAGCAGTTCTTC.

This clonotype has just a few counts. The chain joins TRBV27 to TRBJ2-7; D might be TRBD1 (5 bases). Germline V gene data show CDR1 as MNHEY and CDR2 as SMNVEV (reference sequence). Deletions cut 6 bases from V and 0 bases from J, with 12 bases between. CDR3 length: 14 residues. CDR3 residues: CASSQGFGSYEQYF. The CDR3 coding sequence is TGTGCCAGCAGCCAGGGCTTCGGCTCCTACGAGCAGTACTTC.

In nucleotides, the CDR3 is TGTGCCAGCAGCGCAGGGGGCTTTAACTATAATCAGCCCCAGCATTTT. This encodes CASSAGGFNYNQPQHF. The chain is built from TRBV6-6 and TRBJ1-5; TRBD1 agrees at 8 bases. V was clipped by 6 bases and J by 4 bases; unmatched bases: 11. CDR1 is MNHNY, CDR2 SVGAGI, per germline (reference sequence). The CDR3 spans 16 residues.

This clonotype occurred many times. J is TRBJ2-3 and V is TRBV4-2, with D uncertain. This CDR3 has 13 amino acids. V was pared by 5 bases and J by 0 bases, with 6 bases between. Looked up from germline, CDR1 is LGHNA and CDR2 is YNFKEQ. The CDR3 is CASSAPSTDTQYF. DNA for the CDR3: TGTGCCAGCAGCGCACCTAGCACAGATACGCAGTATTTT.

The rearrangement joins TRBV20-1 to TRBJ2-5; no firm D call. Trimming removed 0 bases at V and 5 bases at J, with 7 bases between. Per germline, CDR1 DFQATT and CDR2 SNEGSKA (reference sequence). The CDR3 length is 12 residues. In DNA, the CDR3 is TGCAGTGCTAGAGAGGTGGGGGAGACCCAGTACTTC. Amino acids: CSAREVGETQYF.

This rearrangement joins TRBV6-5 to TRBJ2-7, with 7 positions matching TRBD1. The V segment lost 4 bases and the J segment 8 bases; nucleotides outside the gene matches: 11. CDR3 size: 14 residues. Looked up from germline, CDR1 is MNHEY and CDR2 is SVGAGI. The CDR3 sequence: CASSSTGQHSKQYF. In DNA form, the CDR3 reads TGTGCCAGCAGTTCTACGGGACAGCATTCCAAGCAGTACTTC.

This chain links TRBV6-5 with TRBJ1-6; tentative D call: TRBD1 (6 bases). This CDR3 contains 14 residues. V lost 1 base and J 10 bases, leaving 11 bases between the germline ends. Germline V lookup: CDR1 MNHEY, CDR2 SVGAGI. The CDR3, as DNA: TGTGCCAGCAGTTACTATCAGGGGAGGTCACCCCTCCACTTT. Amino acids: CASSYYQGRSPLHF.

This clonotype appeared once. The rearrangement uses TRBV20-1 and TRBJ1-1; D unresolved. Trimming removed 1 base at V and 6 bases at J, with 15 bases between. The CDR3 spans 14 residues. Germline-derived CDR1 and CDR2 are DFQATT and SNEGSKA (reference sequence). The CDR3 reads CSARGLAFGAEAFF. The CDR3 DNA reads TGCAGTGCTAGAGGTTTGGCGTTCGGGGCTGAAGCTTTCTTT.

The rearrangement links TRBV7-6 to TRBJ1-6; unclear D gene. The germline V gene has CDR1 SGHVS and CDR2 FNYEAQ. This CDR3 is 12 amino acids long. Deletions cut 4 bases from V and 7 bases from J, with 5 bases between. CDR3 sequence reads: CASSSSNSPLHF. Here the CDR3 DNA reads TGTGCCAGCAGCTCTAGCAATTCACCCCTCCACTTT.

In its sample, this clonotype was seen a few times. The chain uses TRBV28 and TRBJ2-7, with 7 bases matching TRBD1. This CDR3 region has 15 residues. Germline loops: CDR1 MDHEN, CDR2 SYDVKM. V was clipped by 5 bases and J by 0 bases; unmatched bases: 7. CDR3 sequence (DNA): TGTGCCAGCAGTGCAGGACAGGTAAACTCCTACGAGCAGTACTTC. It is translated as CASSAGQVNSYEQYF.